The entry below describes one TCR beta chain. Its antigen is still unknown. Base qualities are not at hand, and no much larger clone is one base apart. The protocol used for the library was 5' RACE. TCRdb shows the sequencer as Illumina HiSeq 2000. Template switching added a universal primer binding site, and the final cDNA carried a unique molecular identifier that allowed TCR cDNA molecules to be counted accurately. First-strand cDNA for TCR alpha and beta chains was synthesized from specific primers in the conserved constant-segment region. Each cDNA library was double barcoded, with a SMART-Mk sample barcode plus Illumina barcodes, to control for contamination. TruSeq adapter sequences, together with Illumina sample barcodes, were added in two successive PCR steps. The TCR alpha and beta cDNA libraries were sequenced on the Illumina HiSeq platform using custom primers. On the authors' methods: MiGEC processed the raw reads to extract unique molecular identifiers, while MiXCR was used to determine the CDR3 positions. For each individual, recombination models were inferred using an EM algorithm with the repgenHMM and IGoR tools. The tcR package in R was used for shared clonotype analysis, with sharing normalized by the product of cloneset sizes. To study raw recombination free of thymic and clonal selection effects, out-of-frame nonproductive sequences were analyzed. TCRdb ran its own pipeline on the public reads, namely fastp trimming at Q25 and MiXCR clone calling, and kept in-frame beta chains. Here each entry gathers all rows of one CDR3 protein and keeps the most common genes and DNA. The V and J calls were not made by the authors but by TCRdb's processing. In all, the sample holds nearly 900,000 distinct CDR3 sequences, and roughly an eighth of those were seen once. Clones ranked in the top ten supply around 1.6% of the sample.

These data come from a study of identical twins (dated by TCRdb to 2015 to 2016). Turning to the overall study: The study deep-sequenced TCR alpha and beta repertoires from monozygotic twins, unrelated adults of various ages and cord blood to test whether fetal clonotypes persist. To rule out contamination, the twin experiments were replicated at different times with different library preparation protocols.

The CDR3 runs 19 amino acids, cysteine and phenylalanine included. Here the CDR3 DNA is all that survives: 57 bases in frame from base 1. V and J are trimmed by 6 bases and 0 bases, and the gene matches miss 11 bases of the junction. Via the germline V gene, CDR1 is KGHSH and CDR2 LQKENI. Only healthy Caucasian donors were included. The twin cohort comprised three pairs of female monozygotic twins, all aged roughly 18 to 29 years. Peripheral blood mononuclear cells were used as the source from which RNA for TCR libraries was isolated. Overall study outcomes, separate from this receptor: Invariant T cells such as MAIT and iNKT could partly confound zero-insertion analyses, although diverse VJ usage argued against such confounding for most clonotypes. Compared with coincidental sharing between unrelated individuals, out-of-frame TCR alpha sequences shared between twins had an excess of sequences with low generation probability. In monozygotic twins, recombination models systematically underestimated out-of-frame TCR alpha sharing, but the models matched the sharing seen between unrelated individuals. A weaker excess of twin sharing was found in beta out-of-frame sequences because the signal-to-noise ratio was lowered by fewer shared sequences. Because the same donors could not be followed over many years, the conclusions relied on cross-sectional statistical analysis. Fewer insertions were carried by abundant cord blood beta clonotypes; a weaker similar trend was observed in young adult naive repertoires, while no such trend was observed in memory repertoires.

The data also belong to a second study, concerning yellow fever vaccine responses in identical twins. The second study also describes: According to the authors, the vaccine-induced T cell response in identical twins seemed to be partly convergent and partly specific to each individual. The study precisely tracked vaccine-responding T cell clones in identical twins.

This receptor was identified in a woman between 18 and 30 years old in good health. This chain is built from TRBV18 and TRBJ2-2; 12 central nucleotides agree with TRBD2. What was sequenced was PBMCs. The CDR3 region has the sequence CASSQSGLAGFANTGELFF. The DNA sequence is TGTGCCAGCTCGCAGTCCGGACTAGCGGGGTTCGCGAACACCGGGGAGCTGTTTTTT. Where the CDR3 stops, the reference TRBV18 and TRBJ2-2 genes take over; the full variable domain is NAGVMQNPRHLVRRRGQEARLRCSPMKGHSHVYWYRQLPEEGLKFMVYLQKENIIDESGMPKERFSAEFPKEGPSILRIQQVVRGDSAAYFCASSQSGLAGFANTGELFFGEGSRLTVL.